This TCR beta chain was observed in a study of shared clonotypes between healthy human individuals. Notes on the study in general: Shared clonotypes across all four donors exceeded non-shared ones in generation probability. Specimens sampled were limited to blood, with tissue repertoires likely differing. What naive subsets generally showed was a larger estimated richness than memory subsets showed.

The CDR3 consists of 12 residues. CDR1 is SGHAT, CDR2 FQNNGV, per germline. Deletions cut 4 bases from V and 10 bases from J, with 13 bases between. Some clones are missing from TCRdb's copy, which holds only in-frame ones; the method was immunoSEQ multiplex PCR. The data hold around 2,000,000 clones, with 85% to 95% observed a single time. As concerns this clone: Its antigen remains unidentified.

The sequencing input was naive CD4+ T cells sorted from blood. Subset reported: CD45RA+ positively selected. This chain joins TRBV11-2 and TRBJ2-5, with unresolved D. The source of this sequence is a man between 18 and 35 years old in good health. The CDR3 is CASSSLLGVQYF. CDR3 nucleotides: TGTGCCAGCAGCTCCCTACTCGGAGTCCAGTACTTC.